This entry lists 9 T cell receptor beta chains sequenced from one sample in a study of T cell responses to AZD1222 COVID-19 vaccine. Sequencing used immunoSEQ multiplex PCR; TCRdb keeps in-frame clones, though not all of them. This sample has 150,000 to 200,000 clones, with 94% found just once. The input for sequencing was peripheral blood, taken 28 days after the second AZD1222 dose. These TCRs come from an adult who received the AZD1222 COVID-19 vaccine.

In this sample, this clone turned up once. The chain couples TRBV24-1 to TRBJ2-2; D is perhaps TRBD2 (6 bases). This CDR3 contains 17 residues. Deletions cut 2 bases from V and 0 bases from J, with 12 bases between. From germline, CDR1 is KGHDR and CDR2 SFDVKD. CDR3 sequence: CATSDWTIATNTGELFF. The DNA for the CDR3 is TGTGCCACCAGTGATTGGACTATTGCAACGAACACCGGGGAGCTGTTTTTT.

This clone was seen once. The CDR3 DNA follows: TGCGCCAGCAGCCAAGACGGCAGAAGCTACACCTTC. This encodes CASSQDGRSYTF. The rearrangement uses TRBV4-1 and TRBJ1-2; D call uncertain. The CDR3 extends over 12 amino acids. Deletions cut 0 bases from V and 9 bases from J, with 8 bases between. Germline CDR1 MGHRA, CDR2 YSYEKL.

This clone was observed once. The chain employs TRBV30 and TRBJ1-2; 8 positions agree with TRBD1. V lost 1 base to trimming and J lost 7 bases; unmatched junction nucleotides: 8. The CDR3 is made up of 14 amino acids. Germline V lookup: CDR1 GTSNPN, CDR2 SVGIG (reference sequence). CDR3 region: CAWSAGGGSRGYTF. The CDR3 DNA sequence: TGTGCCTGGAGTGCAGGGGGCGGGAGTCGTGGCTACACCTTC. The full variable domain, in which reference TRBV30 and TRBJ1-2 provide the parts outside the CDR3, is SQTIHQWPATLVQPVGSPLSLECTVEGTSNPNLYWYRQAAGRGLQLLFYSVGIGQISSEVPQNLSASRPQDRQFILSSKKLLLSDSGFYLCAWSAGGGSRGYTFGSGTRLTVV.

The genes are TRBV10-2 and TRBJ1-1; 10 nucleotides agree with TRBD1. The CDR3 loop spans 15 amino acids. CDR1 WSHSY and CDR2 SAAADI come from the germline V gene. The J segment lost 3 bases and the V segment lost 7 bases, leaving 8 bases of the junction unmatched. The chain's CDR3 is CASIIWDRGDTEAFF. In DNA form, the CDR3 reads TGCGCCAGCATCATCTGGGACAGGGGCGACACTGAAGCTTTCTTT.

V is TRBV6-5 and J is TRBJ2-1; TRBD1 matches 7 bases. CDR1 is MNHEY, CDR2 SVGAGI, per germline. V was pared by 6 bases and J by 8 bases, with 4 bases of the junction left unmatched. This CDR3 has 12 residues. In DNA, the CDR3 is TGTGCCAGCAGGACAGGGCTCGATGAGCAGTTCTTC. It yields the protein CASRTGLDEQFF.

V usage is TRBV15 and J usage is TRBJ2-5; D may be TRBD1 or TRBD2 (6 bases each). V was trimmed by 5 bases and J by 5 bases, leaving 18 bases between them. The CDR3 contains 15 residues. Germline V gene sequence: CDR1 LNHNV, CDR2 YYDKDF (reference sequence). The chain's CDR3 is CATSLTRLGGETQYF. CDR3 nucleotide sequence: TGTGCCACCAGCCTTACCCGACTAGGGGGGGAGACCCAGTACTTC.

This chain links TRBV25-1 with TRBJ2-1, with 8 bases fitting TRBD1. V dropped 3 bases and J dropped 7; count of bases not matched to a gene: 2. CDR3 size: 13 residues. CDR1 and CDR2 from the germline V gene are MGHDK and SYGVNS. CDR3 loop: CASSDRGPNEQFF. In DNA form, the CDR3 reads TGTGCCAGCAGTGACAGGGGGCCAAATGAGCAGTTCTTC.

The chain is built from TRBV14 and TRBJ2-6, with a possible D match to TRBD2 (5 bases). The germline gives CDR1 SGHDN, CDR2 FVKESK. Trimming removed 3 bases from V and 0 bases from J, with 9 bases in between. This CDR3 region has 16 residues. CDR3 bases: TGTGCCAGCAGCCAGGGCGGGTACTCTGGGGCCAACGTCCTGACTTTC. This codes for CASSQGGYSGANVLTF.

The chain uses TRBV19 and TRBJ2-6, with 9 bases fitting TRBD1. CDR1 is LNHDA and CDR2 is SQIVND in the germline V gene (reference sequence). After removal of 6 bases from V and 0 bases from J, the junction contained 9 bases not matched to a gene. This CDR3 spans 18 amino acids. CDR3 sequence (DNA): TGTGCCAGTAGGATACAGGGGGCGCCCCACTCTGGGGCCAACGTCCTGACTTTC. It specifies CASRIQGAPHSGANVLTF.